This TCR beta chain is from a study of T cell repertoires in cytomegalovirus infection. The wider study: In public TCR beta signatures, there were indications of both CMV infection and matching HLA type.

One entry per CDR3 protein results from TCRdb running MiXCR on the reads. The table lists around 100,000 distinct CDR3 sequences, 15% to 20% of them singletons. Trimming cost V 3 bases and J 8 bases, with 13 bases left between them. The length of the CDR3 is 14 residues. Germline CDR1 reads KGHSH; CDR2 reads LQKENI. As regards this clonotype: Antigen unknown.

General study points: CMV-specific HLA-C-restricted TCR beta clonotypes dominated the ex vivo response. Individuals carrying CMV plus the relevant HLA were identified by cumulative frequency of public TCR beta families.

The chain carries TRBV18 and TRBJ1-4; no clear D. Sequencing was carried out using PBMCs. The sequence derives from a human donor in good health (CMV status not recorded). Some clones in this sample may be carry-over from other donors' samples. The CDR3 here is CASSPVAGNEKLFF. CDR3 DNA sequence: TGTGCCAGCTCACCGGTAGCAGGAAACGAAAAACTGTTTTTT. The whole variable domain, filled in from reference TRBV18 and TRBJ1-4, reads NAGVMQNPRHLVRRRGQEARLRCSPMKGHSHVYWYRQLPEEGLKFMVYLQKENIIDESGMPKERFSAEFPKEGPSILRIQQVVRGDSAAYFCASSPVAGNEKLFFGSGTQLSVL.